A selection of T cell receptor beta chains follows, all from one sample in a study of long-term antiretroviral therapy in people with HIV. Clones were sequenced by immunoSEQ multiplex PCR, and TCRdb holds only the in-frame ones, with some missing. This sample yields about 7,200 clones, of which over 60% are seen a single time; 16% belongs to the top ten. Sequenced material: unsorted PBMCs, taken 0.9 years before starting antiretroviral therapy. These receptors were taken from a man aged 40-49 years with HIV. The conserved cysteine and the conserved F or W are not part of the CDR3 here.

v_call: TRBV4-1
cdr3_aa: ASSQEGGGSTDTQY

v_call: TRBV30
cdr3_aa: AWSGTGDQPQH

v_call: TRBV7-2
cdr3_aa: ASSLRDGGGAGEQF

v_call: TRBV6-5
cdr3_aa: ASSERGGGQPQH

v_call: TRBV27
cdr3_aa: ASSLMGGPQDTQY

v_call: TRBV28
cdr3_aa: ASSSGTSGGSLDTQY

v_call: TRBV18
cdr3_aa: ASSPWTLGTDTQY

v_call: TRBV11-2
cdr3_aa: ASSLRTSVPTDTQY

v_call: TRBV28
cdr3_aa: ASSEPGLAFEQY

v_call: TRBV4-1
cdr3_aa: ASSQEPTRTGELF

v_call: TRBV4-3
cdr3_aa: ASSQVPQGSGNTIY

v_call: TRBV28
cdr3_aa: ASSLEGSSGTDTQY

v_call: TRBV7-6
cdr3_aa: ASSLARGEQY

v_call: TRBV5-5
cdr3_aa: ASSLEGGRFQPQH

v_call: TRBV5-6
cdr3_aa: ASSLEGWGYGYT

v_call: TRBV4-1
cdr3_aa: ASSQDDSPGEQY

v_call: TRBV7-3
cdr3_aa: ASSFSGANVLT

v_call: TRBV29-1
cdr3_aa: SGEGSLVQF

v_call: TRBV5-1
cdr3_aa: ASSWGLAPPDTQY

v_call: TRBV13
cdr3_aa: ASSSRPGAELF

v_call: TRBV30
cdr3_aa: AWSVPWDRGDEQY

v_call: TRBV14
cdr3_aa: ASSLPQGGEAF

v_call: TRBV27
cdr3_aa: ASSGQGGGEQY

v_call: TRBV29-1
cdr3_aa: SAGAAGANVLT

v_call: TRBV28
cdr3_aa: ASSTTRDSTNYGYT

v_call: TRBV19
cdr3_aa: ASSRNYGYT

v_call: TRBV18
cdr3_aa: ASSPLSGSPDTQY

v_call: TRBV19
cdr3_aa: ASSIDPSSYNEQF

v_call: TRBV4-3
cdr3_aa: ASSHSGHSNEKLF

v_call: TRBV19
cdr3_aa: ASNVGPGSGELF

v_call: TRBV5-1
cdr3_aa: ASSLGSGGPYEQY

v_call: TRBV9
cdr3_aa: ASSVATEGTGELF

v_call: TRBV11-1
cdr3_aa: ASSLYSYGYT

v_call: TRBV13
cdr3_aa: ASSARGSGGGNSPLH

v_call: TRBV7-2
cdr3_aa: ASSPDILRGSNQPQH

v_call: TRBV18
cdr3_aa: ASSPGLGNTEAF

v_call: TRBV28
cdr3_aa: ASSTTSGGVYEQY